The entry that follows covers one T cell receptor (beta chain) sequence. With 2 bases removed from V and 2 bases from J, the gap between germline ends came to 12 bases. CDR1 is SGHTA and CDR2 is FQGTGA in the germline V gene. The CDR3 has 15 amino acids. The sample is drawn from a study of blood T cell repertoires in COVID-19. About the research overall: Sites in the United States, Italy and Spain provided acute and convalescent COVID-19 samples. T cells, B-cell-depleted T cells, or PBMCs provided the cDNA or gDNA that served as material.

Per the study methods: Reference gene primer amplification yielded estimated nucleated cell counts. The method was immunoSEQ multiplex PCR; TCRdb's version includes in-frame clones alone and lacks a portion of them. The D gene and trimming were derived from the DNA, and the V and J assignments and clone size from that table. The table has approximately 61,000 clones, around 85% seen once; the top ten hold less than 6.5%. This clonotype originated in a man in his 70s with acute or convalescent COVID-19. This chain links TRBV7-3 with TRBJ2-5; D is unresolved. Sequencing was done on a sample of peripheral blood. Written as DNA, the CDR3 is TGTGCCAGCAGCTTAGGAATAACAGCTCAAGAGACCCAGTACTTC. Its translation: CASSLGITAQETQYF.